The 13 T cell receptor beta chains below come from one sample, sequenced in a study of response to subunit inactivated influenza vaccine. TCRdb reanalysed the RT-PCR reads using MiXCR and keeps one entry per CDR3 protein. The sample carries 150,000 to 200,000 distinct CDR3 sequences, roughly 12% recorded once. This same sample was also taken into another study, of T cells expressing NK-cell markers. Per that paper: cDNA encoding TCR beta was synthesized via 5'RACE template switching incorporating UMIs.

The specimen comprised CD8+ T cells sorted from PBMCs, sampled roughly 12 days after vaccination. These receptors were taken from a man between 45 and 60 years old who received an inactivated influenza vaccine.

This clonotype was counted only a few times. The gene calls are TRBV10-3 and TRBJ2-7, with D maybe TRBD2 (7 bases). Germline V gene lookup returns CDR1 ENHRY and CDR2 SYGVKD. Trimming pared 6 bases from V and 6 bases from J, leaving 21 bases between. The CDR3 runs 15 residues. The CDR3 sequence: CAISTTDGGRVEQYF. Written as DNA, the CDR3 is TGTGCCATCAGCACCACTGACGGGGGGCGGGTCGAGCAGTACTTC.

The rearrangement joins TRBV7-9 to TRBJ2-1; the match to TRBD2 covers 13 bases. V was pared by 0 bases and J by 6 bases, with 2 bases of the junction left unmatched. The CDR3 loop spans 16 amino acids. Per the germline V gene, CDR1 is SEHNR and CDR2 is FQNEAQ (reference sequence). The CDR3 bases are TGTGCCAGCAGCTTAGCCCGACTAGCGGGAGGCAATGAGCAGTTCTTC. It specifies CASSLARLAGGNEQFF.

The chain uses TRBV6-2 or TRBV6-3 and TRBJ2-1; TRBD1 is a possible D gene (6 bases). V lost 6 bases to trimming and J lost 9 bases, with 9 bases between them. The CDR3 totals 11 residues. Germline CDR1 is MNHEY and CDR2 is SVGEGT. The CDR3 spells CASRTGIEQFF. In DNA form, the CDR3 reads TGTGCCAGCAGAACAGGGATTGAGCAGTTCTTC.

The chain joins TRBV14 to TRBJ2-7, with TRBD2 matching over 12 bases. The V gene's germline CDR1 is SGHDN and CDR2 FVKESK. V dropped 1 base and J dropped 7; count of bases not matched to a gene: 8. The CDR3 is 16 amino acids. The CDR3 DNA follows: TGTGCCAGCAGCCAAGGTAGACTAGCGGGGGCGGAGGAGCAGTACTTC. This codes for CASSQGRLAGAEEQYF.

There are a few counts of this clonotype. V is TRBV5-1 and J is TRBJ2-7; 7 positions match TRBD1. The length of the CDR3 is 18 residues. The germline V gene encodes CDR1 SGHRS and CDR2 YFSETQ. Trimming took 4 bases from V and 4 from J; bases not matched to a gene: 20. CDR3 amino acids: CASSLQALDRERRYEQYF. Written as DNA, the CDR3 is TGCGCCAGCAGCCTCCAGGCCCTCGACAGGGAGAGACGTTACGAGCAGTACTTC.

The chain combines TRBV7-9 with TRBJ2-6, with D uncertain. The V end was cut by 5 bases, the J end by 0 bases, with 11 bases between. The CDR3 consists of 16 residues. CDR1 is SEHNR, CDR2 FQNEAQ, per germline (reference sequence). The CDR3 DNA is TGTGCCAGCAGCAGACGGACCGACTCTGGGGCCAACGTCCTGACTTTC. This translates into CASSRRTDSGANVLTF. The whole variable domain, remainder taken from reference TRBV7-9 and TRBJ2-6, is DTGVSQNPRHKITKRGQNVTFRCDPISEHNRLYWYRQTLGQGPEFLTYFQNEAQLEKSRLLSDRFSAERPKGSFSTLEIQRTEQGDSAMYLCASSRRTDSGANVLTFGAGSRLTVL.

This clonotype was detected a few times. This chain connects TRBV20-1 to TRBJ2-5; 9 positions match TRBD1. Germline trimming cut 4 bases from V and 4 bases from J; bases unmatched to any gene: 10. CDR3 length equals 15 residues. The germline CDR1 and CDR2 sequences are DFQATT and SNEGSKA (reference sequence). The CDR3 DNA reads TGCAGTGCTAACCCCCCGTGGACAGGGGTAGAGACCCAGTACTTC. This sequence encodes CSANPPWTGVETQYF.

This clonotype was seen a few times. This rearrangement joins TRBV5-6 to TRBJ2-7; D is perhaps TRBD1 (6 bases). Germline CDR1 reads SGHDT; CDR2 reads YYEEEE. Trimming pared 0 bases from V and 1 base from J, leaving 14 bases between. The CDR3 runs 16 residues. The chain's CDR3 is CASSLARAGESYEQYF. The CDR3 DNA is TGTGCCAGCAGCTTGGCTAGGGCAGGGGAGTCCTACGAGCAGTACTTC.

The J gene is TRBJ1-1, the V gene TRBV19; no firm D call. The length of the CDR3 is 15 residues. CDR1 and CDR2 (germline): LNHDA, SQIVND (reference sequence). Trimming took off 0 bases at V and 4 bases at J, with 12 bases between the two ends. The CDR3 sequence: CASSIDLFRGTEAFF. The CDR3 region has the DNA TGTGCCAGTAGTATAGATCTCTTCCGGGGCACTGAAGCTTTCTTT. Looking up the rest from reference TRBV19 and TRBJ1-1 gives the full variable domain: DGGITQSPKYLFRKEGQNVTLSCEQNLNHDAMYWYRQDPGQGLRLIYYSQIVNDFQKGDIAEGYSVSREKKESFPLTVTSAQKNPTAFYLCASSIDLFRGTEAFFGQGTRLTVV.

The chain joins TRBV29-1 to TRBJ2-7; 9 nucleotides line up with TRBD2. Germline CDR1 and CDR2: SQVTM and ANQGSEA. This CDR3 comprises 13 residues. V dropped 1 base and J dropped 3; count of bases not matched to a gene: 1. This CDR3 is CSVEALAGYEQYF. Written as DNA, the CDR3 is TGCAGCGTTGAAGCACTAGCGGGCTACGAGCAGTACTTC.

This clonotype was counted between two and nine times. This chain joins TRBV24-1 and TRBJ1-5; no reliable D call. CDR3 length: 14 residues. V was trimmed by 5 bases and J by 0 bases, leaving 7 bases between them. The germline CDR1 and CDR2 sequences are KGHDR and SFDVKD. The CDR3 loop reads CATSAAASNQPQHF. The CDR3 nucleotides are TGTGCCACCAGTGCGGCGGCTAGCAATCAGCCCCAGCATTTT.

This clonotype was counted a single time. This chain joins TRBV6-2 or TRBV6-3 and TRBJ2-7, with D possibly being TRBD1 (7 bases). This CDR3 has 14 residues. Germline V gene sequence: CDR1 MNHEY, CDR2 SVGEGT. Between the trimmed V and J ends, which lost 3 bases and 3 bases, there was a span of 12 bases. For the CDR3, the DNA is TGTGCCAGCAGTTATCACAGGGGAGGCTACGAGCAGTACTTC. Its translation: CASSYHRGGYEQYF.

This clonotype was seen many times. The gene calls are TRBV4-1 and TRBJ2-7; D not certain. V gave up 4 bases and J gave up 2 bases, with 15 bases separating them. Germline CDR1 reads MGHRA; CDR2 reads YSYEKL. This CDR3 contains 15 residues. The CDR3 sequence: CASSPQENYAYEQYF. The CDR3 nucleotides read TGCGCCAGCAGCCCCCAGGAAAATTACGCCTACGAGCAGTACTTC.